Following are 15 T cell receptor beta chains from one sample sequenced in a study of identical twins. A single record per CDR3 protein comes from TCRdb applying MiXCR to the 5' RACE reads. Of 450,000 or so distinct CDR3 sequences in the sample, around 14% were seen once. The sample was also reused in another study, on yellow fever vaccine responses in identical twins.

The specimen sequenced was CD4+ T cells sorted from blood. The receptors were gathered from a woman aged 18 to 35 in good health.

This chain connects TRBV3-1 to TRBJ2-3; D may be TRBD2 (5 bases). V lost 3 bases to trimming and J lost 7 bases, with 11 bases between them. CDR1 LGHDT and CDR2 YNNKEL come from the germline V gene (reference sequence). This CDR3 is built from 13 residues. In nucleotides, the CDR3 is TGTGCCAGCAGCCAGCTAGCTGTTAATACGCAGTATTTT. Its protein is CASSQLAVNTQYF.

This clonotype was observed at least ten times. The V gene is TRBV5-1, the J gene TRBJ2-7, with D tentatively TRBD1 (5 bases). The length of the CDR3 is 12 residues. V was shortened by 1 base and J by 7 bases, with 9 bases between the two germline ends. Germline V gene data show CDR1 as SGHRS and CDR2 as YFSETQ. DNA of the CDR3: TGCGCCAGCAGCTTGTCAGGGCTTGAGCAGTACTTC. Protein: CASSLSGLEQYF.

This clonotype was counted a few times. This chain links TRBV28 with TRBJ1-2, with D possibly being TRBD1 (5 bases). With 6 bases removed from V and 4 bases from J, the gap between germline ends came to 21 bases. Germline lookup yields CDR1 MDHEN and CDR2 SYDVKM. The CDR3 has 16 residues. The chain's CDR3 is CASRGTGGDVIYGYTF. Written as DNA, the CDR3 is TGTGCCAGCAGAGGGACGGGAGGAGACGTGATCTATGGCTACACCTTC.

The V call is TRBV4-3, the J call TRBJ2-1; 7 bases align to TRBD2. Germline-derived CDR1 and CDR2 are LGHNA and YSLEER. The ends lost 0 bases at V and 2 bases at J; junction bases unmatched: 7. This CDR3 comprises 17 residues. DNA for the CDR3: TGCGCCAGCAGCCAAGATCTGGGCGGGAGTACCTACAATGAGCAGTTCTTC. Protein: CASSQDLGGSTYNEQFF.

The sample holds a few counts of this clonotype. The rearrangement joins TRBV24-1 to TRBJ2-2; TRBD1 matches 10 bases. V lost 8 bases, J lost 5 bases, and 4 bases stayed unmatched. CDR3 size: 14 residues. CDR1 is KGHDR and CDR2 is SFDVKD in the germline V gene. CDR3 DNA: TGTGCCACCACCGGGACAGGGGAGACCGGGGAGCTGTTTTTT. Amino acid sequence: CATTGTGETGELFF.

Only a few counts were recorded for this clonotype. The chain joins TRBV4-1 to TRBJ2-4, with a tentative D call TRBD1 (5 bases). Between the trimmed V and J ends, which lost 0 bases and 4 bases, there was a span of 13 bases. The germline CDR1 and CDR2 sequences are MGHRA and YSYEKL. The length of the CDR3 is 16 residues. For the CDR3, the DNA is TGCGCCAGCAGCCAAGAGGACCCAAGGGGAAAAAACATTCAGTACTTC. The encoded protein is CASSQEDPRGKNIQYF.

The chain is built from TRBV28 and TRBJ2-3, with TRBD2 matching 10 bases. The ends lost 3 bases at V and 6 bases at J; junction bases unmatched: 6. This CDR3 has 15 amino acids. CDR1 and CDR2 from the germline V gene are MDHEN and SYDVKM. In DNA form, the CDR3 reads TGTGCCAGCAGTTTTCAAGCGGGGGGGCTGGATACGCAGTATTTT. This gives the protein CASSFQAGGLDTQYF.

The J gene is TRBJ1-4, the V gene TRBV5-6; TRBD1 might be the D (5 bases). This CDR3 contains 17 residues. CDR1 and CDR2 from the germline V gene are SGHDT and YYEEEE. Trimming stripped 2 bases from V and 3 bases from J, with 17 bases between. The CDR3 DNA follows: TGTGCCAGCAGCTTAACATTTGGGGGTATGGCTAATGAAAAACTGTTTTTT. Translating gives CASSLTFGGMANEKLFF.

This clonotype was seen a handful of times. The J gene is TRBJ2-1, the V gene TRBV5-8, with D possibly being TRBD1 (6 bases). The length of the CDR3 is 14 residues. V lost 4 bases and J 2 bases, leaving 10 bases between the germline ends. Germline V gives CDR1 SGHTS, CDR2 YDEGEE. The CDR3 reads CASSRDTTYNEQFF. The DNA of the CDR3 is TGTGCCAGCAGCCGGGACACCACCTACAATGAGCAGTTCTTC. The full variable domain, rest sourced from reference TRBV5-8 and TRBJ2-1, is EAGVTQSPTHLIKTRGQQATLRCSPISGHTSVYWYQQALGLGLQFLLWYDEGEERNRGNFPPRFSGRQFPNYSSELNVNALELEDSALYLCASSRDTTYNEQFFGPGTRLTVL.

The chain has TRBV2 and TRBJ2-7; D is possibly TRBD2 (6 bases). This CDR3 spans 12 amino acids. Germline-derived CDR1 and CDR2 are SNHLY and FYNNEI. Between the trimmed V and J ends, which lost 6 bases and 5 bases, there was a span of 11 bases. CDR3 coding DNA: TGTGCCAGCAGCGGGAGCAGAGACGAGCAGTACTTC. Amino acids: CASSGSRDEQYF.

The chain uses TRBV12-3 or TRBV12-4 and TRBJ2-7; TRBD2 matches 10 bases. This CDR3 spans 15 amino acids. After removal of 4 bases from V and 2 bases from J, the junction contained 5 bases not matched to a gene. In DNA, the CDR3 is TGTGCCAGCAGTTACCTGAGCGGGGGGGCCTACGAGCAGTACTTC. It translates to CASSYLSGGAYEQYF.

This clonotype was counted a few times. CDR3 nucleotides: TGCGCCAGCAGCTTGGCCGTGAGCCGCGGGGAGCAGTACTTC. This sequence encodes CASSLAVSRGEQYF. This sequence joins TRBV5-1 and TRBJ2-7, with a weak D call TRBD2 (5 bases). Germline V gene data show CDR1 as SGHRS and CDR2 as YFSETQ. The V end lost 0 bases, the J end lost 7 bases, and 14 bases lay between the germline ends. This CDR3 contains 14 residues.

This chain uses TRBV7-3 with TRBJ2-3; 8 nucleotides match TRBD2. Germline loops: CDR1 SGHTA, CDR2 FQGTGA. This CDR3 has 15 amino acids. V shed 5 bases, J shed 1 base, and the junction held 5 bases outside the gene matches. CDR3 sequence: CASSPGRGGTDTQYF. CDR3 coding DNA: TGTGCCAGCAGCCCCGGGCGGGGGGGCACAGATACGCAGTATTTT.

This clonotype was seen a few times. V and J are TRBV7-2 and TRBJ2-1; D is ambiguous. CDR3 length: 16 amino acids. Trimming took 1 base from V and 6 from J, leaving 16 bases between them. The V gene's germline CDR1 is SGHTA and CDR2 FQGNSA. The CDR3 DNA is TGTGCCAGCAGCTTAGTAGTGGAGCCGCTGGGCAATGAGCAGTTCTTC. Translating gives CASSLVVEPLGNEQFF.

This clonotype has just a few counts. CDR3 residues: CASSFNRAEQYF. The DNA for the CDR3 is TGTGCCAGCAGCTTCAACCGGGCCGAGCAGTACTTC. The chain couples TRBV7-9 to TRBJ2-7; no clear D gene. This CDR3 has 12 residues. Germline assignment: CDR1 SEHNR and CDR2 FQNEAQ (reference sequence). V lost 3 bases to trimming and J lost 6 bases, with 9 bases between them.